This T cell receptor beta chain was observed in a study of T cell clones after liver transplantation. The method was immunoSEQ multiplex PCR; TCRdb's version includes in-frame clones alone and lacks a portion of them. The sample includes around 70,000 clones, more than 85% of them seen just once. The CDR3 extends over 15 amino acids. V was clipped by 4 bases and J by 8 bases; unmatched bases: 8. The V gene's germline CDR1 is SGHVS and CDR2 FNYEAQ. The clonotype comes from a human patient who received a liver transplant. T cells may partly derive from the graft donor. The source was CD4+ T cells from blood, collected 25 months after liver transplant. This rearrangement joins TRBV7-6 to TRBJ2-1; 10 nucleotides line up with TRBD2. CDR3 amino acids: CASSSLAGVSDEQFF. CDR3 DNA: TGTGCCAGCAGCTCCCTAGCGGGAGTATCGGATGAGCAGTTCTTC.